Presented here are 10 T cell receptor beta chains from one specimen sequenced in a study of cytomegalovirus exposure and HLA in healthy donors. The PCR made use of 60 Vbeta and 13 Jbeta primers. The data were produced by immunoSEQ multiplex PCR, yet TCRdb's version contains in-frame clones alone and is incomplete. The sample carries roughly 110,000 clones, about four fifths recorded once. Sequenced material: PBMCs. These receptors were taken from a woman aged 18-29 years in good health and CMV-seronegative.

The chain recombines TRBV7-9 with TRBJ2-5, with 7 bases identical to TRBD1. There are 16 residues in the CDR3. Per germline, CDR1 SEHNR and CDR2 FQNEAQ (reference sequence). The V segment lost 1 base and the J segment 4 bases; nucleotides outside the gene matches: 9. Written as DNA, the CDR3 is TGTGCCAGCAGCTTAGGGACAGGTAGGAGAGGAGAGACCCAGTACTTC. Its protein is CASSLGTGRRGETQYF.

This chain joins TRBV7-2 and TRBJ1-2, with D possibly TRBD1 on 6 matching bases. V gave up 8 bases and J gave up 5 bases, with 12 bases separating them. Germline CDR1 and CDR2: SGHTA and FQGNSA. CDR3 length equals 12 residues. The chain's CDR3 is CASPQGLYGYTF. The CDR3 nucleotides read TGTGCCAGCCCACAGGGTTTATATGGCTACACCTTC. The full variable domain, its missing parts supplied by reference TRBV7-2 and TRBJ1-2, is GAGVSQSPSNKVTEKGKDVELRCDPISGHTALYWYRQSLGQGLEFLIYFQGNSAPDKSGLPSDRFSAERTGGSVSTLTIQRTQQEDSAVYLCASPQGLYGYTFGSGTRLTVV.

The V and J genes are TRBV7-9 and TRBJ1-4; the D is unclear. The V and J ends lost 2 bases and 4 bases respectively, with 11 bases between them. CDR3 length equals 15 residues. Per the germline V gene, CDR1 is SEHNR and CDR2 is FQNEAQ (reference sequence). This CDR3 reads CASSLKTMSNEKLFF. The CDR3 DNA sequence: TGTGCCAGCAGCTTAAAAACCATGAGTAATGAAAAACTGTTTTTT.

The chain uses TRBV7-2 and TRBJ2-5; the D is unclear. This CDR3 region has 13 residues. Per germline, CDR1 SGHTA and CDR2 FQGNSA. V shed 5 bases and J shed 0 bases, with 7 bases lying between them. The CDR3 DNA reads as TGTGCCAGCAGCCCCTCGTACCAAGAGACCCAGTACTTC. It yields the protein CASSPSYQETQYF. The complete variable domain, with remaining parts taken from reference TRBV7-2 and TRBJ2-5, reads GAGVSQSPSNKVTEKGKDVELRCDPISGHTALYWYRQSLGQGLEFLIYFQGNSAPDKSGLPSDRFSAERTGGSVSTLTIQRTQQEDSAVYLCASSPSYQETQYFGPGTRLLVL.

V gene TRBV5-1 combines with J gene TRBJ2-1; 11 nucleotides agree with TRBD2. The CDR3 spans 15 residues. V was pared by 1 base and J by 7 bases, with 4 bases of the junction left unmatched. CDR1 is SGHRS, CDR2 YFSETQ, per germline. The CDR3 DNA is TGCGCCAGCAGCTTGACTAGCGGGAGAGAAAATGAGCAGTTCTTC. Protein product: CASSLTSGRENEQFF.

CDR3 sequence reads: CASSLANRGIEAFF. CDR3 coding DNA: TGTGCCAGCAGCTTAGCGAATCGGGGGATTGAAGCTTTCTTT. The rearrangement joins TRBV7-9 to TRBJ1-1; D might be TRBD1 (5 bases). Trimming stripped 0 bases from V and 7 bases from J, with 12 bases between. Germline lookup yields CDR1 SEHNR and CDR2 FQNEAQ (reference sequence). The CDR3 covers 14 residues.

V usage is TRBV28 and J usage is TRBJ2-3; D might be TRBD2 (5 bases). Germline V gene sequence: CDR1 MDHEN, CDR2 SYDVKM. This CDR3 is built from 14 residues. The ends were cut back, 6 bases at V and 6 bases at J, with 16 bases in the middle. CDR3 sequence (DNA): TGTGCCAGCAGACTAGGAGGAGGTTTGGATACGCAGTATTTT. Translation gives CASRLGGGLDTQYF.

The chain has TRBV6-6 and TRBJ1-5, with D possibly being TRBD1 (5 bases). This CDR3 is 13 amino acids long. V was trimmed by 7 bases and J by 6 bases, leaving 13 bases between them. Germline CDR1 MNHNY, CDR2 SVGAGI (reference sequence). The CDR3 protein is CASKQQAGQPQHF. CDR3 bases: TGTGCCAGCAAACAACAGGCAGGTCAGCCCCAGCATTTT.

The count of this clone is one. The chain is built from TRBV7-6 and TRBJ2-5, with D possibly being TRBD1 (5 bases). CDR3 length equals 13 residues. Germline loops: CDR1 SGHVS, CDR2 FNYEAQ. Between the trimmed V and J ends, which lost 4 bases and 2 bases, there was a span of 8 bases. The CDR3 is CASSWTLQETQYF. The DNA of the CDR3 is TGTGCCAGCAGCTGGACATTACAAGAGACCCAGTACTTC.

V and J are TRBV10-3 and TRBJ1-6; 12 bases are shared with TRBD1. V lost 6 bases to trimming and J lost 5 bases; unmatched junction nucleotides: 2. The CDR3 sequence is 15 residues long. Looked up from germline, CDR1 is ENHRY and CDR2 is SYGVKD. CDR3 protein: CAIRGQGANNSPLHF. The DNA of the CDR3 is TGTGCCATCAGGGGACAGGGGGCGAATAATTCACCCCTCCACTTT.